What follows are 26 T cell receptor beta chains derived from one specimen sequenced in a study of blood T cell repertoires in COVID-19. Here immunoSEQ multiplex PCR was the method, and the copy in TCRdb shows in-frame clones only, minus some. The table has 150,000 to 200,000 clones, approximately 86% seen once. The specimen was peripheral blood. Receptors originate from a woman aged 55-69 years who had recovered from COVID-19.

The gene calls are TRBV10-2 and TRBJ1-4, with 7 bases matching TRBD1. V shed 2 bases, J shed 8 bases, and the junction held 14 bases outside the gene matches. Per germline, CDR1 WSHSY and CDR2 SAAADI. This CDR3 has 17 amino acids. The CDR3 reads CASSEVGRGTAREKLFF. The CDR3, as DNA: TGCGCCAGCAGTGAGGTCGGGCGCGGGACAGCCCGGGAAAAACTGTTTTTT.

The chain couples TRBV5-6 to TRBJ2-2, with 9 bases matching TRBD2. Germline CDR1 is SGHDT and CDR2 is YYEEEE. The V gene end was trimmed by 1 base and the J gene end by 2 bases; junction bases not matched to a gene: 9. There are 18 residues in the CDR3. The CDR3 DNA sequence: TGTGCCAGCAGCTTGCTCCTAGCGGGGTTCTTAAACACCGGGGAGCTGTTTTTT. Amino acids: CASSLLLAGFLNTGELFF.

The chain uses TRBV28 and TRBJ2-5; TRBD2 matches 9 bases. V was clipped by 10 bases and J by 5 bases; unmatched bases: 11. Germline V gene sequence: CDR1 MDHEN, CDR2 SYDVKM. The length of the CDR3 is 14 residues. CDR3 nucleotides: TGTGCCACTGGTGCGGGGGGGGCCGGGGAGACCCAGTACTTC. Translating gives CATGAGGAGETQYF.

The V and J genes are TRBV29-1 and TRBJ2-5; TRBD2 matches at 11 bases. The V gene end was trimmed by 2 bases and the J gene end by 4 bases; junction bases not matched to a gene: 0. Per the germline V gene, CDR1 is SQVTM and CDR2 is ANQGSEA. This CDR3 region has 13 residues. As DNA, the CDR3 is TGCAGCGTTGAAACTAGCGGGGGAGAGACCCAGTACTTC. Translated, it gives CSVETSGGETQYF.

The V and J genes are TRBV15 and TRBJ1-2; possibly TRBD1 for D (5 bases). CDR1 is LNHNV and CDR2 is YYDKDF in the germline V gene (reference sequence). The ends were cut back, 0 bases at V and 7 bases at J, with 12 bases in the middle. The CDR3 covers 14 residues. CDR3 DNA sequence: TGTGCCACCAGCAGAGATCCAGGGTTCGGTGGCTACACCTTC. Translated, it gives CATSRDPGFGGYTF. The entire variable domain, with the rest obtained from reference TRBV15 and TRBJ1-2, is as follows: DAMVIQNPRYQVTQFGKPVTLSCSQTLNHNVMYWYQQKSSQAPKLLFHYYDKDFNNEADTPDNFQSRRPNTSFCFLDIRSPGLGDTAMYLCATSRDPGFGGYTFGSGTRLTVV.

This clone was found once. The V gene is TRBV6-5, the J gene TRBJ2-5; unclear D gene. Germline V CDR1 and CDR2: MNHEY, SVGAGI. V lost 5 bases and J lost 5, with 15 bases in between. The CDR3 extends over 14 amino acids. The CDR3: CASSPSAIGETQYF. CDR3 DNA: TGTGCCAGCAGTCCATCTGCTATTGGTGAGACCCAGTACTTC.

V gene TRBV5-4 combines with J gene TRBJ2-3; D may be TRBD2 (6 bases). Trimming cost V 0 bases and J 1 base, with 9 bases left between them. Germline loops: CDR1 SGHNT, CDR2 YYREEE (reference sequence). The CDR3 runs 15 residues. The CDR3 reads CASSLAGTRTDTQYF. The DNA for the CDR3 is TGTGCCAGCAGCTTGGCCGGGACTCGCACAGATACGCAGTATTTT.

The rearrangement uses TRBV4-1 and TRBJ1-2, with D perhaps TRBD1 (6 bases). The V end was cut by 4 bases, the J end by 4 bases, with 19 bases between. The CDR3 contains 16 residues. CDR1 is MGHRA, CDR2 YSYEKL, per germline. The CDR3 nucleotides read TGCGCCAGCAGCCGGGTGACAGGACAACTTTCCTATGGCTACACCTTC. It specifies CASSRVTGQLSYGYTF.

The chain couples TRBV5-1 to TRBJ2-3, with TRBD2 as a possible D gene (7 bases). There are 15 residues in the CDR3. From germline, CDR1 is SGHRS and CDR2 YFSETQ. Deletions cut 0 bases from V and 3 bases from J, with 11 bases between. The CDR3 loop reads CASSLAGGRTDTQYF. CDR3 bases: TGCGCCAGCAGCTTGGCGGGGGGCCGGACAGATACGCAGTATTTT. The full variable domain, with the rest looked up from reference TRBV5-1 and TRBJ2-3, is KAGVTQTPRYLIKTRGQQVTLSCSPISGHRSVSWYQQTPGQGLQFLFEYFSETQRNKGNFPGRFSGRQFSNSRSEMNVSTLELGDSALYLCASSLAGGRTDTQYFGPGTRLTVL.

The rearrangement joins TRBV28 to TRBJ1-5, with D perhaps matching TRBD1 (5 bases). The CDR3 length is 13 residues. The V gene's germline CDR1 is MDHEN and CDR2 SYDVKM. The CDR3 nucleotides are TGTGCGGGACGGGGGGAGGGCGGTCAGCCCCAGCATTTT. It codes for CAGRGEGGQPQHF.

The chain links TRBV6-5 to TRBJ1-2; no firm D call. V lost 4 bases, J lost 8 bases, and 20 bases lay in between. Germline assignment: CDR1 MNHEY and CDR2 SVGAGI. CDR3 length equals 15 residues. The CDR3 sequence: CASSFDPLGVRGYTF. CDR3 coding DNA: TGTGCCAGCAGTTTCGACCCCCTCGGGGTAAGGGGCTACACCTTC.

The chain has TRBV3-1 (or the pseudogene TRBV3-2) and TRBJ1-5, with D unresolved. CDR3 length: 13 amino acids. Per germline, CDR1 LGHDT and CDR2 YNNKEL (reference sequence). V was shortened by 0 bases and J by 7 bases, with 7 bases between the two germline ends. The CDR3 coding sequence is TGTGCCAGCAGCCAAGATCTGGCCCAGCCCCAGCATTTT. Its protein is CASSQDLAQPQHF.

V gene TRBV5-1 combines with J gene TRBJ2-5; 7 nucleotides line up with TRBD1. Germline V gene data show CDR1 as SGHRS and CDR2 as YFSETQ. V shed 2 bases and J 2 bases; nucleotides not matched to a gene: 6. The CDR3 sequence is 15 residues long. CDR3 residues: CASSLQGLGQETQYF. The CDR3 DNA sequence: TGCGCCAGCAGCTTACAGGGGTTAGGGCAAGAGACCCAGTACTTC.

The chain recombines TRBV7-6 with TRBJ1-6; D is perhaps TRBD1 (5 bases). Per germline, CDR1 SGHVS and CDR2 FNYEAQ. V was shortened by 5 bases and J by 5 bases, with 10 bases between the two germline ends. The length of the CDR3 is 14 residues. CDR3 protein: CASSLQTDNSPLHF. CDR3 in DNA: TGTGCCAGCAGCCTACAGACAGATAATTCACCCCTCCACTTT.

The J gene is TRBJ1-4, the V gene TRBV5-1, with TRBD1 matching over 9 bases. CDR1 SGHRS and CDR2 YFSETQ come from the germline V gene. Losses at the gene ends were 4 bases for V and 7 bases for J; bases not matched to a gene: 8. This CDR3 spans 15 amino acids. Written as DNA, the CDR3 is TGCGCCAGCAGCCCCCGACAGGGGGAGGGTGAAAAACTGTTTTTT. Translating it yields CASSPRQGEGEKLFF.

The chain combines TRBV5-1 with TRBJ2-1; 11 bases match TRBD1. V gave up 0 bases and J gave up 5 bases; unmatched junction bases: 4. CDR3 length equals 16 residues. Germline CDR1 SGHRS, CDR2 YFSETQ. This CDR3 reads CASSLVGTGGDNEQFF. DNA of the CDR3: TGCGCCAGCAGCTTGGTAGGGACAGGGGGTGACAATGAGCAGTTCTTC.

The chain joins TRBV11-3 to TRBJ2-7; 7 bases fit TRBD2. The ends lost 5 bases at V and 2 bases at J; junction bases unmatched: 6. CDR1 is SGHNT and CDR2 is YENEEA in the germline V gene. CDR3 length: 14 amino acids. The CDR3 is CASSKAGSTYEQYF. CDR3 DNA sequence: TGTGCCAGCAGCAAAGCGGGGAGTACCTACGAGCAGTACTTC.

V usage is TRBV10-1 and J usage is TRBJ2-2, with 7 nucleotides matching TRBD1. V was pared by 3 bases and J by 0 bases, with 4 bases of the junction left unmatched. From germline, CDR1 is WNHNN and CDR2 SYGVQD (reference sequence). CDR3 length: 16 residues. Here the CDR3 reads CASSENRGANTGELFF. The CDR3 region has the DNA TGCGCCAGCAGTGAAAACAGGGGAGCGAACACCGGGGAGCTGTTTTTT.

CDR3 protein: CASSRGGGQTLTYEQYF. The DNA of the CDR3 is TGTGCCAGCAGCCGAGGAGGGGGCCAGACCCTTACCTACGAGCAGTACTTC. The V and J genes are TRBV3-1 (or the pseudogene TRBV3-2) and TRBJ2-7; D possibly corresponds to TRBD1 (7 bases). Trimming removed 4 bases at V and 2 bases at J, with 21 bases between. Germline V CDR1 and CDR2: LGHDT, YNNKEL (reference sequence). This CDR3 has 17 residues.

The CDR3 DNA reads as TGTGCCAGCAGCTTAGGCTCGACAGAGTATCAGCCCCAGCATTTT. Translating it yields CASSLGSTEYQPQHF. The chain joins TRBV7-2 to TRBJ1-5, with a possible D match to TRBD1 (5 bases). The V end was cut by 1 base, the J end by 5 bases, with 12 bases between. The CDR3 is made up of 15 amino acids. Germline lookup yields CDR1 SGHTA and CDR2 FQGNSA.

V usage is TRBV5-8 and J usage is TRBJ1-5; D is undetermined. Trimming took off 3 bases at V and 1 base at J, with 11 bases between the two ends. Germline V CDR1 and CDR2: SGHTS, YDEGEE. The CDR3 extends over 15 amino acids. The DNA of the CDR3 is TGTGCCAGCAGCTCTCGTTTTCGGAGCAATCAGCCCCAGCATTTT. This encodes CASSSRFRSNQPQHF.

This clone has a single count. The CDR3 DNA reads TGTGCCAGCAGCTTAGCGGGGGGAGAGACCCAGTACTTC. It codes for CASSLAGGETQYF. This chain connects TRBV7-9 to TRBJ2-5, with D tentatively TRBD2 (6 bases). This CDR3 has 13 residues. Trimming removed 0 bases from V and 4 bases from J, with 6 bases in between. The V gene's germline CDR1 is SEHNR and CDR2 FQNEAQ (reference sequence).

CDR3 DNA: TGTGCCAGCAGCATACTCCGGGACAGGGGGCCCGGAAGAGATGGCTACACCTTC. Protein: CASSILRDRGPGRDGYTF. The gene calls are TRBV6-2 or TRBV6-3 and TRBJ1-2, with TRBD1 identical over 12 bases. This CDR3 region has 18 residues. The V segment lost 6 bases and the J segment 6 bases; nucleotides outside the gene matches: 17. Germline loops: CDR1 MNHEY, CDR2 SVGEGT.

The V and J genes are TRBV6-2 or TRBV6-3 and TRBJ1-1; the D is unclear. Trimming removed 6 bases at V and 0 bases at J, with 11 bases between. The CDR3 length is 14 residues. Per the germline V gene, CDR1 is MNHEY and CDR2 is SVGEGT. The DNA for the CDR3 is TGTGCCAGCAGCAAAAACGTAGTGAACACTGAAGCTTTCTTT. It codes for CASSKNVVNTEAFF.

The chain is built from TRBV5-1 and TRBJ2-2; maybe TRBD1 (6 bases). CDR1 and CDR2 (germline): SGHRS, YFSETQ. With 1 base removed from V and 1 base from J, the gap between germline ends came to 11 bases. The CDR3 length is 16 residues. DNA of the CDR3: TGCGCCAGCAGCTTGACAGGGTGGTGGAACACCGGGGAGCTGTTTTTT. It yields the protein CASSLTGWWNTGELFF. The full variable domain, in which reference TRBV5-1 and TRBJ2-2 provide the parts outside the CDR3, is KAGVTQTPRYLIKTRGQQVTLSCSPISGHRSVSWYQQTPGQGLQFLFEYFSETQRNKGNFPGRFSGRQFSNSRSEMNVSTLELGDSALYLCASSLTGWWNTGELFFGEGSRLTVL.

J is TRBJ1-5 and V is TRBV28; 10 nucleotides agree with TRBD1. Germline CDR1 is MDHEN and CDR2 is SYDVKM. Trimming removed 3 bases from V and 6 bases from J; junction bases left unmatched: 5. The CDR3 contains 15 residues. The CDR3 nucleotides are TGTGCCAGCAGTTTTAGGGACAGGGGCAGTCAGCCCCAGCATTTT. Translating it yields CASSFRDRGSQPQHF.